What follows are 31 T cell receptor beta chains derived from one specimen sequenced in a study of cytomegalovirus exposure and HLA in healthy donors (TCRdb year 2017). Preparation of the library involved the immunoSEQ multiplex PCR assay. The multiplex PCR relied on a mix of 60 forward primers for TCR Vbeta segments and 13 reverse primers for TCR Jbeta segments. Imported from immuneACCESS, the table was reduced by TCRdb to in-frame sequences with V and J called. These copies leave out some clones; in studies compared against another copy, an unresolved V gene accounts for under half, and the cause of the remainder is not known. This sample gives approximately 150,000 clones in total; approximately 79% of them show up just once. Together, the top ten hold more than 3.5% of the sample. The sample was PBMCs. These receptors all stem from a middle-aged man in good health and CMV-seronegative.

Of note for this clone: Other DNA sequences in this specimen translate into the identical CDR3. Here the CDR3 reads CASSEYGGALDTQYF. In nucleotides, the CDR3 is TGTGCCAGCAGTGAATATGGGGGGGCCCTAGATACGCAGTATTTT. The chain has TRBV6-4 and TRBJ2-3, with D tentatively TRBD2 (7 bases). Per germline, CDR1 MRHNA and CDR2 SNTAGT. The CDR3 contains 15 residues. With 3 bases removed from V and 5 bases from J, the gap between germline ends came to 15 bases.

The sample holds one count of this clone. The CDR3 spells CATGAPQGSDTQYF. The CDR3 DNA sequence: TGTGCCACCGGAGCCCCTCAGGGATCTGATACGCAGTATTTT. The chain uses TRBV15 and TRBJ2-3, with D possibly matching TRBD1 (5 bases). The CDR3 loop spans 14 amino acids. Germline values: CDR1 LNHNV, CDR2 YYDKDF (reference sequence). V shed 8 bases and J shed 6 bases, with 18 bases lying between them.

The J gene is TRBJ1-2, the V gene TRBV5-6; D call uncertain. The ends were cut back, 1 base at V and 7 bases at J, with 17 bases in the middle. The CDR3 sequence is 15 residues long. The germline V gene has CDR1 SGHDT and CDR2 YYEEEE. CDR3 nucleotide sequence: TGTGCCAGCAGCTTGTCTGCAGACCTTACTATTGGCTACACCTTC. Encoded protein: CASSLSADLTIGYTF.

This chain links TRBV30 with TRBJ1-4; D not resolved. Trimming cost V 4 bases and J 3 bases, with 18 bases left between them. The germline CDR1 and CDR2 sequences are GTSNPN and SVGIG (reference sequence). This CDR3 has 16 residues. DNA of the CDR3: TGTGCCTGGAAGTGGCCAGGCGTGAGGGCTAATGAAAAACTGTTTTTT. Its protein product is CAWKWPGVRANEKLFF. Full variable domain (rest looked up from reference TRBV30 and TRBJ1-4): SQTIHQWPATLVQPVGSPLSLECTVEGTSNPNLYWYRQAAGRGLQLLFYSVGIGQISSEVPQNLSASRPQDRQFILSSKKLLLSDSGFYLCAWKWPGVRANEKLFFGSGTQLSVL.

The genes are TRBV5-4 and TRBJ2-1, with a tentative D call TRBD2 (5 bases). The CDR3 has 16 amino acids. V lost 3 bases and J 10 bases, leaving 23 bases between the germline ends. CDR1 and CDR2 (germline): SGHNT, YYREEE (reference sequence). DNA of the CDR3: TGTGCCAGCAGCTCGGCCGTTCGCGGGCCGTACACAGAGCAGTTCTTC. This translates into CASSSAVRGPYTEQFF.

The chain employs TRBV21-1 and TRBJ2-7; TRBD1, the table's D call, was not compared with the DNA. TRBV21-1 is reported as a pseudogene. This CDR3 region has 15 residues. The CDR3 loop is CASSQPGQPYYEQYF. CDR3 DNA: TGTGCCAGCTCACAGCCGGGACAGCCTTATTACGAGCAGTACTTC.

CDR3 DNA: TGTGCCAGCAGGCGGGGTGGCACAGATACGCAGTATTTT. This sequence encodes CASRRGGTDTQYF. The J gene is TRBJ2-3, the V gene TRBV25-1; tentatively, D is TRBD2 (6 bases). Per germline, CDR1 MGHDK and CDR2 SYGVNS. The CDR3 is 13 residues long. Trimming removed 6 bases from V and 1 base from J, with 8 bases in between.

This chain joins TRBV19 and TRBJ1-1, with 9 bases lining up with TRBD1. Germline V gene lookup returns CDR1 LNHDA and CDR2 SQIVND (reference sequence). The CDR3 totals 17 residues. With 7 bases clipped from V and 5 bases from J, the junction kept 17 bases outside the gene matches. The CDR3 DNA follows: TGTGCCAGTACCCCCTTGCGGGGGACAGGGTGGGGTACTGAAGCTTTCTTT. Translated, it gives CASTPLRGTGWGTEAFF.

The gene calls are TRBV6-6 and TRBJ1-3; D gene uncertain. Germline V lookup: CDR1 MNHNY, CDR2 SVGAGI (reference sequence). The CDR3 covers 13 residues. Trimming pared 0 bases from V and 8 bases from J, leaving 8 bases between. CDR3 sequence: CASSYSSGDTIYF. CDR3 DNA sequence: TGTGCCAGCAGTTACTCATCGGGAGACACCATATATTTT.

J is TRBJ2-1 and V is TRBV11-1; 11 bases agree with TRBD2. V was pared by 5 bases and J by 3 bases, with 6 bases of the junction left unmatched. Germline loops: CDR1 SGHAT, CDR2 FQDESV (reference sequence). The CDR3 consists of 16 residues. The CDR3 region is CASSPGTSGFYNEQFF. The DNA of the CDR3 is TGTGCCAGCAGCCCCGGGACTAGCGGCTTCTACAATGAGCAGTTCTTC.

The V and J genes are TRBV7-3 and TRBJ2-3; no clear D gene. V lost 2 bases to trimming and J lost 4 bases, with 10 bases between them. Germline V gene sequence: CDR1 SGHTA, CDR2 FQGTGA. The CDR3 has 14 amino acids. DNA of the CDR3: TGTGCCAGCAGCTTAGGAGTAGCCTCAGATACGCAGTATTTT. This translates into CASSLGVASDTQYF.

The DNA of the CDR3 is TGTGCCAGCAGACCTCCCTTTGCGGGGGCGGGTGAAGCTTTCTTT. This encodes CASRPPFAGAGEAFF. The V gene is TRBV6-5, the J gene TRBJ1-1, with D possibly being TRBD1 (6 bases). CDR1 and CDR2 from the germline V gene are MNHEY and SVGAGI. This CDR3 region has 15 residues. V was shortened by 6 bases and J by 7 bases, with 21 bases between the two germline ends.

The chain carries TRBV4-2 and TRBJ2-5; no clear D gene. The V and J ends lost 1 base and 5 bases respectively, with 8 bases between them. Germline V gene sequence: CDR1 LGHNA, CDR2 YNFKEQ. The CDR3 runs 13 residues. CDR3 residues: CASSQVSSETQYF. The DNA for the CDR3 is TGTGCCAGCAGCCAAGTGTCGAGCGAGACCCAGTACTTC.

This chain joins TRBV7-3 and TRBJ2-3; possibly TRBD2 for D (5 bases). The CDR3 sequence is 14 residues long. CDR1 is SGHTA and CDR2 is FQGTGA in the germline V gene. Trimming took 2 bases from V and 5 from J, leaving 11 bases between them. As DNA, the CDR3 is TGTGCCAGCAGCTTAGAGCCAAGCGGAGATACGCAGTATTTT. It encodes CASSLEPSGDTQYF.

The CDR3 region is CAISESRGRGYTF. The CDR3 DNA is TGTGCCATCAGTGAGTCCAGGGGGCGCGGCTACACCTTC. The chain couples TRBV10-3 to TRBJ1-2, with 8 bases identical to TRBD1. Germline V CDR1 and CDR2: ENHRY, SYGVKD. The CDR3 length is 13 residues. The V segment lost 0 bases and the J segment 8 bases; nucleotides outside the gene matches: 2.

With respect to this clone: This specimen includes other DNA sequences encoding the same CDR3. This chain joins TRBV28 and TRBJ2-7; 9 bases are a match to TRBD1. This CDR3 contains 14 residues. CDR1 is MDHEN and CDR2 is SYDVKM in the germline V gene. V trimming: 6 bases; J trimming: 3 bases; junction bases outside the gene matches: 6. The chain's CDR3 is CASRETGGIYEQYF. CDR3 nucleotide sequence: TGTGCCAGCAGGGAAACAGGGGGCATCTACGAGCAGTACTTC.

J is TRBJ1-1 and V is TRBV25-1; a weak D match, TRBD1 (6 bases). This CDR3 spans 14 amino acids. Per germline, CDR1 MGHDK and CDR2 SYGVNS. V dropped 9 bases and J dropped 6 bases, with 20 bases sitting between them. This CDR3 is CASNPSGGAAEAFF. The CDR3 nucleotides read TGTGCCAGTAACCCCTCGGGGGGGGCGGCTGAAGCTTTCTTT.

The J gene is TRBJ2-5, the V gene TRBV28, with TRBD1 as a possible D gene (5 bases). Germline CDR1 is MDHEN and CDR2 is SYDVKM. The CDR3 has 14 residues. Between the trimmed V and J ends, which lost 5 bases and 5 bases, there was a span of 15 bases. DNA for the CDR3: TGTGCCAGCAGTCAGGACACCGGATGGGAGACCCAGTACTTC. Translated: CASSQDTGWETQYF.

The chain employs TRBV20-1 and TRBJ2-7; 7 bases match TRBD1. Per germline, CDR1 DFQATT and CDR2 SNEGSKA (reference sequence). The CDR3 sequence is 11 residues long. Trimming took 5 bases from V and 3 from J; bases not matched to a gene: 1. For the CDR3, the DNA is TGCAGTGCTGGGACAGACTACGAGCAGTACTTC. Protein: CSAGTDYEQYF.

DNA of the CDR3: TGTGCCAGCCGCCTTTCTCTCGGGGCGGGGGGGCCCTACGAGCAGTACTTC. It codes for CASRLSLGAGGPYEQYF. The chain carries TRBV19 and TRBJ2-7; 9 nucleotides agree with TRBD2. CDR3 length: 17 amino acids. Losses at the gene ends were 9 bases for V and 2 bases for J; bases not matched to a gene: 17. Germline-derived CDR1 and CDR2 are LNHDA and SQIVND (reference sequence). Complete variable domain (other parts from reference TRBV19 and TRBJ2-7): DGGITQSPKYLFRKEGQNVTLSCEQNLNHDAMYWYRQDPGQGLRLIYYSQIVNDFQKGDIAEGYSVSREKKESFPLTVTSAQKNPTAFYLCASRLSLGAGGPYEQYFGPGTRLTVT.

This clone showed up just once. J is TRBJ2-7 and V is TRBV4-2; 7 bases are shared with TRBD1. The junction had 10 bases not matched to a gene; V was cut back by 7 bases and J by 1 base. Germline CDR1 is LGHNA and CDR2 is YNFKEQ. CDR3 size: 15 residues. CDR3 in amino acids: CASKQGDARSYEQYF. CDR3 DNA: TGTGCCAGCAAGCAGGGGGACGCTCGATCCTACGAGCAGTACTTC.

This chain uses TRBV5-4 with TRBJ1-3; no clear D. V was clipped by 4 bases and J by 0 bases, with 14 bases between them. The CDR3 runs to 16 residues. Germline lookup yields CDR1 SGHNT and CDR2 YYREEE (reference sequence). The CDR3 DNA follows: TGTGCCAGCAGCCCGGGGTCCTACGGCTCTGGAAACACCATATATTTT. Protein: CASSPGSYGSGNTIYF.

The V and J genes are TRBV7-9 and TRBJ1-2; TRBD1 matches 7 bases. V gave up 2 bases and J gave up 8 bases; unmatched junction bases: 5. This CDR3 region has 13 residues. Germline values: CDR1 SEHNR, CDR2 FQNEAQ (reference sequence). CDR3 sequence reads: CASSLQGVTGYTF. The DNA for the CDR3 is TGTGCCAGCAGCTTACAGGGGGTGACGGGCTACACCTTC.

The CDR3 coding sequence is TGTGCCAGCAGCTGGGACAGGAACACTGAAGCTTTCTTT. This gives the protein CASSWDRNTEAFF. The chain couples TRBV7-9 to TRBJ1-1, with 7 positions matching TRBD1. The V and J ends lost 4 bases and 1 base, in that order; junction bases with no gene match: 0. The CDR3 covers 13 residues. Germline CDR1 reads SEHNR; CDR2 reads FQNEAQ (reference sequence).

V gene TRBV29-1 combines with J gene TRBJ1-2; no firm D call. V lost 2 bases, J lost 0 bases, and 4 bases lay in between. CDR1 SQVTM and CDR2 ANQGSEA come from the germline V gene. This CDR3 comprises 12 residues. This CDR3 reads CSVETANYGYTF. The CDR3 DNA follows: TGCAGCGTTGAAACAGCTAACTATGGCTACACCTTC. The entire variable domain, with the rest obtained from reference TRBV29-1 and TRBJ1-2, is as follows: SAVISQKPSRDICQRGTSLTIQCQVDSQVTMMFWYRQQPGQSLTLIATANQGSEATYESGFVIDKFPISRPNLTFSTLTVSNMSPEDSSIYLCSVETANYGYTFGSGTRLTVV.

J is TRBJ2-3 and V is TRBV11-2, with TRBD2 as a possible D gene (5 bases). CDR1 is SGHAT and CDR2 is FQNNGV in the germline V gene. Between the trimmed V and J ends, which lost 2 bases and 5 bases, there was a span of 11 bases. The CDR3 length is 14 residues. As DNA, the CDR3 is TGTGCCAGCAGCTTATTGCCTAGCCTAGATACGCAGTATTTT. Residues: CASSLLPSLDTQYF. The complete variable domain, with remaining parts taken from reference TRBV11-2 and TRBJ2-3, reads EAGVAQSPRYKIIEKRQSVAFWCNPISGHATLYWYQQILGQGPKLLIQFQNNGVVDDSQLPKDRFSAERLKGVDSTLKIQPAKLEDSAVYLCASSLLPSLDTQYFGPGTRLTVL.

Comments on this clone: It is likely a read error, because the conserved phenylalanine at the end of the CDR3 is missing. The rearrangement joins TRBV4-3 to TRBJ2-2, with a weak D call TRBD2 (6 bases). The CDR3 has 15 amino acids. The germline V gene encodes CDR1 LGHNA and CDR2 YSLEER. The V gene lost 3 bases and the J gene lost 5 bases, with 13 bases spanning the gap. The CDR3 DNA reads as TGCGCCAGCAGCCAGTTTATGGGAGGAACCGGGGAGCTGTTTTCT. Translation gives CASSQFMGGTGELFS.

The chain links TRBV7-3 to TRBJ1-6, with 10 bases aligning to TRBD1. CDR3 length: 15 residues. Losses at the gene ends were 5 bases for V and 8 bases for J; bases not matched to a gene: 6. In germline, CDR1 is SGHTA, CDR2 FQGTGA. Here the CDR3 DNA reads TGTGCCAGCAGCCTCGCGGGACAGGGGCATTCACCCCTCCACTTT. Residues: CASSLAGQGHSPLHF. The complete variable domain, with remaining parts taken from reference TRBV7-3 and TRBJ1-6, reads GAGVSQTPSNKVTEKGKYVELRCDPISGHTALYWYRQSLGQGPEFLIYFQGTGAADDSGLPNDRFFAVRPEGSVSTLKIQRTERGDSAVYLCASSLAGQGHSPLHFGNGTRLTVT.

The table lists this clone with a few counts. The genes are TRBV30 and TRBJ1-2; D gene ambiguous. The germline V and J ends were trimmed by 4 bases and 2 bases, with 14 bases remaining between them. This CDR3 is 14 amino acids long. CDR1 GTSNPN and CDR2 SVGIG come from the germline V gene (reference sequence). The CDR3 region is CAWTSDTPNYGYTF. In nucleotides, the CDR3 is TGTGCCTGGACCTCTGACACGCCGAACTATGGCTACACCTTC.

The J gene is TRBJ2-5, the V gene TRBV2, with TRBD2 matching 9 bases. Trimming cost V 9 bases and J 5 bases; bases outside gene matches: 7. The CDR3 is 13 amino acids. Germline loops: CDR1 SNHLY, CDR2 FYNNEI. The CDR3 here is CARYQRGVETQYF. The CDR3 bases are TGTGCCAGATACCAGCGGGGGGTCGAGACCCAGTACTTC.

The chain has TRBV12-5 and TRBJ2-4; TRBD1 agrees at 9 bases. The V gene's germline CDR1 is LGHNT and CDR2 FRNRAP. After removal of 4 bases from V and 7 bases from J, the junction contained 14 bases not matched to a gene. The CDR3 has 17 residues. The CDR3 DNA reads TGTGCTAGTGGTTCCGGGACAGGGATCGAAAAGAGTAACATTCAGTACTTC. Its translation: CASGSGTGIEKSNIQYF.